What follows are 19 T cell receptor beta chains derived from one specimen sequenced in a study of early T cells in non-severe SARS-CoV-2 infection. TCRdb ran MiXCR on the 5' RACE reads and lists one entry per CDR3 protein. The top ten hold less than 15% of the sample, which has tens of thousands of distinct CDR3 sequences, 9.9% seen once. Sequenced: whole blood. The receptors come from an adult who was a healthcare worker with PCR-confirmed SARS-CoV-2 infection or an uninfected control (not recorded which).

This clonotype rates as medium-sized. The chain couples TRBV7-2 to TRBJ1-5; perhaps TRBD1 as D (5 bases). V lost 8 bases to trimming and J lost 5 bases, with 10 bases between them. The CDR3 length is 12 residues. Germline CDR1 SGHTA, CDR2 FQGNSA. CDR3 region: CASGRDHQPQHF. In DNA form, the CDR3 reads TGTGCCAGCGGCAGGGACCATCAGCCCCAGCATTTT.

There are a few counts of this clonotype. The chain couples TRBV14 to TRBJ2-1; unclear D gene. Deletions cut 1 base from V and 6 bases from J, with 1 base between. The germline V gene encodes CDR1 SGHDN and CDR2 FVKESK. This CDR3 contains 11 residues. CDR3 DNA sequence: TGTGCCAGCAGCCAAGCCAATGAGCAGTTCTTC. Translating it yields CASSQANEQFF.

J is TRBJ1-1 and V is TRBV12-3 or TRBV12-4; TRBD1 is a possible D gene (5 bases). This CDR3 is built from 14 residues. Trimming took off 8 bases at V and 1 base at J, with 14 bases between the two ends. Here the CDR3 reads CASRITGRNTEAFF. The CDR3 coding sequence is TGTGCCAGCCGGATAACAGGACGGAACACTGAAGCTTTCTTT.

This clonotype was counted ten times or more. The chain uses TRBV20-1 and TRBJ2-5; D remains ambiguous. The CDR3 sequence is 14 residues long. V gave up 6 bases and J gave up 4 bases, with 18 bases separating them. Germline V gene sequence: CDR1 DFQATT, CDR2 SNEGSKA (reference sequence). CDR3 sequence: CSAAVLESRETQYF. The CDR3 bases are TGCAGTGCCGCCGTACTCGAATCCAGAGAGACCCAGTACTTC.

This clonotype was counted at least ten times. This sequence joins TRBV5-5 and TRBJ1-4; D remains ambiguous. The CDR3 consists of 19 residues. Looked up from germline, CDR1 is SGHKS and CDR2 is YYEKEE (reference sequence). V dropped 2 bases and J dropped 2 bases, with 22 bases sitting between them. CDR3: CASSFGVKDPRTTNEKLFF. The DNA for the CDR3 is TGTGCCAGCAGCTTCGGCGTCAAGGACCCTAGGACGACTAATGAAAAACTGTTTTTT.

This clonotype showed up many times. This sequence joins TRBV6-5 and TRBJ1-6, with TRBD1 as a possible D gene (5 bases). Germline assignment: CDR1 MNHEY and CDR2 SVGAGI. This CDR3 region has 16 residues. Trimming removed 0 bases at V and 7 bases at J, with 13 bases between. The CDR3 is CASSYSTGGANSPLHF. The CDR3 nucleotides read TGTGCCAGCAGTTACTCGACGGGAGGGGCAAATTCACCCCTCCACTTT.

CDR3: CASSFITGRRYEQYF. The DNA of the CDR3 is TGTGCCAGCAGCTTTATTACTGGGCGTCGCTACGAGCAGTACTTC. The chain joins TRBV11-2 to TRBJ2-7; D is unclear. This CDR3 has 15 amino acids. From germline, CDR1 is SGHAT and CDR2 FQNNGV. The V end was cut by 3 bases, the J end by 3 bases, with 15 bases between.

This clonotype has only a few counts. The chain employs TRBV6-1 and TRBJ2-2, with no clear D. The CDR3 is made up of 13 amino acids. V was clipped by 6 bases and J by 1 base, with 6 bases between them. Germline lookup yields CDR1 MNHNS and CDR2 SASEGT. Here the CDR3 DNA reads TGTGCCAGCAGCCTCAGGAACACCGGGGAGCTGTTTTTT. It translates to CASSLRNTGELFF.

This clonotype was counted at least ten times. CDR3 bases: TGCAGTGCTAGAGACCGGCCTAGTGGGAATGAAGCTTTCTTT. This sequence encodes CSARDRPSGNEAFF. J is TRBJ1-1 and V is TRBV20-1, with D uncertain. The V end was cut by 0 bases, the J end by 7 bases, with 15 bases between. This CDR3 has 14 amino acids. Germline CDR1 and CDR2: DFQATT and SNEGSKA (reference sequence).

V gene TRBV7-9 combines with J gene TRBJ1-6, with D tentatively TRBD1 (6 bases). The CDR3 sequence is 15 residues long. V lost 6 bases and J lost 7, with 16 bases in between. Germline assignment: CDR1 SEHNR and CDR2 FQNEAQ (reference sequence). This chain's CDR3 is CASSPLTGLNSPLHF. The CDR3 DNA is TGTGCCAGCAGTCCATTGACAGGATTAAATTCACCCCTCCACTTT.

This clonotype was observed a handful of times. The chain carries TRBV6-2 or TRBV6-3 and TRBJ2-7, with no clear D. The ends were cut back, 3 bases at V and 5 bases at J, with 11 bases in the middle. Germline CDR1 reads MNHEY; CDR2 reads SVGEGT. The CDR3 consists of 13 residues. The CDR3 region is CASSYGDAHEQYF. The CDR3 bases are TGTGCCAGCAGTTATGGTGATGCCCACGAGCAGTACTTC.

V and J are TRBV7-2 and TRBJ2-3; 8 positions match TRBD1. The V gene end was trimmed by 1 base and the J gene end by 4 bases; junction bases not matched to a gene: 4. The germline gives CDR1 SGHTA, CDR2 FQGNSA. The CDR3 length is 15 residues. The CDR3 region is CASSLEGRGPDTQYF. CDR3 nucleotides: TGTGCCAGCAGCTTAGAGGGCAGGGGGCCAGATACGCAGTATTTT.

This clonotype has more than one count but fewer than ten. The rearrangement uses TRBV7-2 and TRBJ1-2; unclear D gene. Trimming shortened V by 3 bases and J by 8 bases, and 10 bases separated the two germline ends. CDR3 size: 12 residues. Germline values: CDR1 SGHTA, CDR2 FQGNSA. Written as DNA, the CDR3 is TGTGCCAGCAGCTTTACGCTCCAAGGCTACACCTTC. Translation: CASSFTLQGYTF.

There are many counts of this clonotype. The chain carries TRBV12-3 or TRBV12-4 and TRBJ1-1, with D possibly being TRBD1 (6 bases). Between the trimmed V and J ends, which lost 0 bases and 3 bases, there was a span of 11 bases. The CDR3 runs 15 residues. The CDR3 reads CASSLAGGQHTEAFF. The CDR3 coding sequence is TGTGCCAGCAGTTTAGCGGGGGGGCAGCACACTGAAGCTTTCTTT.

The chain has TRBV28 and TRBJ2-7, with D unresolved. Trimming left V 1 base short and J 2 bases short, with 6 bases between. This CDR3 region has 13 residues. CDR1 MDHEN and CDR2 SYDVKM come from the germline V gene. In DNA, the CDR3 is TGTGCCAGCAGTTTATTCGGAACCTACGAGCAGTACTTC. This encodes CASSLFGTYEQYF.

The V and J genes are TRBV7-2 and TRBJ2-3; TRBD1 matches at 8 bases. This CDR3 spans 14 amino acids. V dropped 4 bases and J dropped 6; count of bases not matched to a gene: 6. Germline V gives CDR1 SGHTA, CDR2 FQGNSA. This CDR3 reads CASSSQTGADTQYF. The CDR3 region has the DNA TGTGCCAGCAGCTCCCAGACAGGGGCGGATACGCAGTATTTT.

This clonotype occurred many times. The rearrangement uses TRBV10-1 and TRBJ2-5; 9 nucleotides align to TRBD1. J gave up 5 bases and V 5 bases, and 9 bases lay outside the gene matches. Germline V gives CDR1 WNHNN, CDR2 SYGVQD (reference sequence). The CDR3 length is 15 residues. CDR3 in DNA: TGCGCCAGCAGTTTCCGGGACAGGGTACGGGAGACCCAGTACTTC. Residues: CASSFRDRVRETQYF.

The chain recombines TRBV6-5 with TRBJ2-3; D not certain. Looked up from germline, CDR1 is MNHEY and CDR2 is SVGAGI. The ends were cut back, 6 bases at V and 8 bases at J, with 15 bases in the middle. The length of the CDR3 is 13 residues. Here the CDR3 DNA reads TGTGCCAGCAGGGTAGGGTCACTTACTACGCAGTATTTT. This sequence encodes CASRVGSLTTQYF.

This clonotype was seen ten or more times. The chain employs TRBV5-6 and TRBJ2-1; 13 bases fit TRBD2. The CDR3 is 18 amino acids. V dropped 0 bases and J dropped 5; count of bases not matched to a gene: 8. The germline V gene has CDR1 SGHDT and CDR2 YYEEEE. CDR3 in DNA: TGTGCCAGCAGCTTGGATGGACTAGCGGGGGCCCAGGACAATGAGCAGTTCTTC. This codes for CASSLDGLAGAQDNEQFF.